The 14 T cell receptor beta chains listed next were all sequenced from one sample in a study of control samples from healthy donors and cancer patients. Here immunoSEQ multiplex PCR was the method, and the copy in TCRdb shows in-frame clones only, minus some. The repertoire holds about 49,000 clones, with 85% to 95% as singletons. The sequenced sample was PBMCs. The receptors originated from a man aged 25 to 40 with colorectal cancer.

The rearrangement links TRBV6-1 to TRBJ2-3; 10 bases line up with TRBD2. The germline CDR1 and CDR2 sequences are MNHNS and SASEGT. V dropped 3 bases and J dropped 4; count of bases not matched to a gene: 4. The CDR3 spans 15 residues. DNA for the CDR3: TGTGCCAGCAGTGATTTTAGCGGGGGGCCAGATACGCAGTATTTT. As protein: CASSDFSGGPDTQYF.

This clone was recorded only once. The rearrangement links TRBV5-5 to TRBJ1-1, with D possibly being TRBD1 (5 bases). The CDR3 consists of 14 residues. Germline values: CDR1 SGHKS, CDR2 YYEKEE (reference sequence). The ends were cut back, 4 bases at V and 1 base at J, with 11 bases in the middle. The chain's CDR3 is CASSRGEANTEAFF. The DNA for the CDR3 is TGTGCCAGCAGCCGAGGGGAGGCGAACACTGAAGCTTTCTTT.

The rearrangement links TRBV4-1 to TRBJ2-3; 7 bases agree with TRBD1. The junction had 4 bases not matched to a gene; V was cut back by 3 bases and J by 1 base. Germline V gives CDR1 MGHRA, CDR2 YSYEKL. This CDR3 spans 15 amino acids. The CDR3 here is CASSQAGTGTDTQYF. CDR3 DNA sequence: TGCGCCAGCAGCCAGGCCGGGACAGGCACAGATACGCAGTATTTT.

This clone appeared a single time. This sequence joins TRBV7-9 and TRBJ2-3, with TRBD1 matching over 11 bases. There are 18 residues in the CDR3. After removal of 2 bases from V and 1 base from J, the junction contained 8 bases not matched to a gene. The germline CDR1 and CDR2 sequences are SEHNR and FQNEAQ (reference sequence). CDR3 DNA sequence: TGTGCCAGCAGCTTAATCTGGACAGGGGGCGGTGGCACAGATACGCAGTATTTT. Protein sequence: CASSLIWTGGGGTDTQYF.

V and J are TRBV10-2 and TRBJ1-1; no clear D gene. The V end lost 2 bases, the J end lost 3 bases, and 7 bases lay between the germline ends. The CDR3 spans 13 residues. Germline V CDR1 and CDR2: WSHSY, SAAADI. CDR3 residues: CASSEVRDTEAFF. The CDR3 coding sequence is TGCGCCAGCAGTGAGGTCCGGGACACTGAAGCTTTCTTT.

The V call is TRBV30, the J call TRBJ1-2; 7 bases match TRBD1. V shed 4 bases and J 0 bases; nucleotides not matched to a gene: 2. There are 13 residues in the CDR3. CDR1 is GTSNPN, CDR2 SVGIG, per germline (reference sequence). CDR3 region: CAWNRGSNYGYTF. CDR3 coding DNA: TGTGCCTGGAACAGGGGATCTAACTATGGCTACACCTTC.

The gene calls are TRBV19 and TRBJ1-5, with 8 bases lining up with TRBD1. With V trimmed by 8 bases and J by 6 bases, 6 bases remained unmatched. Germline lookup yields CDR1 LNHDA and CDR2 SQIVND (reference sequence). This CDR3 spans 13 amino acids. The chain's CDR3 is CASEMDRAQPQHF. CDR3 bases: TGTGCCAGTGAAATGGACAGGGCTCAGCCCCAGCATTTT. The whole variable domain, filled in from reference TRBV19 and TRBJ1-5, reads DGGITQSPKYLFRKEGQNVTLSCEQNLNHDAMYWYRQDPGQGLRLIYYSQIVNDFQKGDIAEGYSVSREKKESFPLTVTSAQKNPTAFYLCASEMDRAQPQHFGDGTRLSIL.

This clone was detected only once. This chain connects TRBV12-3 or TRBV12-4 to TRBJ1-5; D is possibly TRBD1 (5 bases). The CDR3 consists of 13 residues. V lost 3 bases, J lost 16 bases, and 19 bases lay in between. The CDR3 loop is CASSFGLRGGYHF. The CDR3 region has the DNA TGTGCCAGCAGTTTCGGTTTGCGCGGGGGTTATCATTTT.

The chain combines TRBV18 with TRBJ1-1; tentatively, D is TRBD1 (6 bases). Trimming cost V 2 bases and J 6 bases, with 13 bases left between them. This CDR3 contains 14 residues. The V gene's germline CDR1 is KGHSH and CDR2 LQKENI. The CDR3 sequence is CASSPGGGLPEAFF. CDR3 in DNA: TGTGCCAGCTCACCAGGGGGCGGTTTGCCTGAAGCTTTCTTT.

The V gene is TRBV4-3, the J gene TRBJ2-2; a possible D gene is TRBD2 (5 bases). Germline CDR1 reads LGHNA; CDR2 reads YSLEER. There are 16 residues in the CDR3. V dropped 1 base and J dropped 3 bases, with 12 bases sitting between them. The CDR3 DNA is TGCGCCAGCAGCCAAGTCGGGAACGGGGACACCGGGGAGCTGTTTTTT. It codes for CASSQVGNGDTGELFF.

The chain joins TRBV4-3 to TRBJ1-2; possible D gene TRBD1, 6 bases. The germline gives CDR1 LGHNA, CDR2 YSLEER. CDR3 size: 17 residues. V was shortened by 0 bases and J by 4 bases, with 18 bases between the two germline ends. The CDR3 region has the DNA TGCGCCAGCAGCCAAGATTATGGGGGGGCAGCCCTCTATGGCTACACCTTC. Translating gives CASSQDYGGAALYGYTF.

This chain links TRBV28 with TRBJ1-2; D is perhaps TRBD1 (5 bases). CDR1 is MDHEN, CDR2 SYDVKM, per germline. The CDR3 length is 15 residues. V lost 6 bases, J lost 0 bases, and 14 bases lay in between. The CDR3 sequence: CASSPRVGPNYGYTF. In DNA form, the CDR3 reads TGTGCCAGCAGCCCCCGTGTGGGGCCTAACTATGGCTACACCTTC.

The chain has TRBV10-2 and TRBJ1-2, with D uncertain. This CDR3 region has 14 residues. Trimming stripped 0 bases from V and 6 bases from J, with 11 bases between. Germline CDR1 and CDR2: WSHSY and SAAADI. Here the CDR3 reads CASSESREVDGYTF. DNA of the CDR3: TGCGCCAGCAGTGAGTCGAGGGAAGTGGATGGCTACACCTTC.

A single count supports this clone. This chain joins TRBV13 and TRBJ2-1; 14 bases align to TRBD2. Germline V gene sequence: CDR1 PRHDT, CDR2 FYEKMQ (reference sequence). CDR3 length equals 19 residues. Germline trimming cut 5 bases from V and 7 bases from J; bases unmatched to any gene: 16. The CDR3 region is CASSPLGTSGGHLANEQFF. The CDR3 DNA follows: TGTGCCAGCAGCCCCCTGGGGACTAGCGGGGGACACCTGGCGAATGAGCAGTTCTTC.